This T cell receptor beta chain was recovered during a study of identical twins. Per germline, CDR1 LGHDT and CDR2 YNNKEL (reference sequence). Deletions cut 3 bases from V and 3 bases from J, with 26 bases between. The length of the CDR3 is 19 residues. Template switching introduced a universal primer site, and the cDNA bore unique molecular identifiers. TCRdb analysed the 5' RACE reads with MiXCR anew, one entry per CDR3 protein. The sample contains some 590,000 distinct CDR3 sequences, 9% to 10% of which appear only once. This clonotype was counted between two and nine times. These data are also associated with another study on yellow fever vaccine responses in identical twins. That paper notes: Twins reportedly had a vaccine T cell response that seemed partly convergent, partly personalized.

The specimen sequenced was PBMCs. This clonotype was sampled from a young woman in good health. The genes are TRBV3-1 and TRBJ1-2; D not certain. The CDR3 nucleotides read TGTGCCAGCAGCCAGAGGTCAGGTAAACACCAACTCTTCGACTATGGCTACACCTTC. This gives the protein CASSQRSGKHQLFDYGYTF.